This passage covers 11 T cell receptor beta chains from one sample sequenced in a study of T cells in localized non-small cell lung cancer (dated by TCRdb to 2018 to 2021). The library was generated by the immunoSEQ multiplex PCR assay. Not all clones reach the TCRdb copy of this immuneACCESS table, which keeps in-frame sequences only. Checked studies attribute under half of the gap to unresolved V genes and leave the rest unexplained. In all, the sample holds some 20,000 clones, and 83% of those were seen once. The biggest ten clones account for roughly 4.5% of the sample. The specimen was peripheral blood, collected before any cancer treatment. These receptors were obtained from a man aged 40 to 70 with stage I lung adenocarcinoma.

CDR3 region: CASSLPGLLASGTGELFF. In DNA form, the CDR3 reads TGTGCCAGCAGCTTACCGGGACTCCTGGCCTCAGGGACCGGGGAGCTGTTTTTT. The rearrangement uses TRBV7-2 and TRBJ2-2, with D possibly being TRBD2 (6 bases). Germline lookup yields CDR1 SGHTA and CDR2 FQGNSA. The CDR3 has 18 residues. Trimming took 2 bases from V and 5 from J, leaving 21 bases between them.

V usage is TRBV6-6 and J usage is TRBJ2-7; 8 bases map to TRBD2. CDR1 MNHNY and CDR2 SVGAGI come from the germline V gene (reference sequence). CDR3 length: 15 amino acids. The V gene end was trimmed by 5 bases and the J gene end by 6 bases; junction bases not matched to a gene: 12. CDR3 DNA: TGTGCCAGCAGTCCTACGACTAGCGCTCATAGCGAGCAGTACTTC. Translation gives CASSPTTSAHSEQYF.

The chain employs TRBV15 and TRBJ1-1; 7 bases align to TRBD1. There are 14 residues in the CDR3. Germline-derived CDR1 and CDR2 are LNHNV and YYDKDF (reference sequence). Trimming removed 5 bases from V and 1 base from J; junction bases left unmatched: 4. CDR3 DNA: TGTGCCACCAGCGCGGACAGGACGAACACTGAAGCTTTCTTT. Translating it yields CATSADRTNTEAFF.

The genes are TRBV23-1 and TRBJ2-7; 8 bases fit TRBD2. TRBV23-1 is an open reading frame, and its role is uncertain. This CDR3 contains 15 residues. Unmatched junction bases numbered 10, after V lost 2 bases and J lost 7 bases. CDR3 nucleotides: TGCGCCAGCAGTCAAACCTACTGGTCGGGGGGGGAGCAGTACTTC. It is translated as CASSQTYWSGGEQYF.

The J gene is TRBJ2-1, the V gene TRBV4-3; no firm D call. V dropped 4 bases and J dropped 9 bases, with 7 bases sitting between them. The CDR3 is made up of 11 amino acids. Looked up from germline, CDR1 is LGHNA and CDR2 is YSLEER. CDR3 DNA: TGCGCCAGCAGCCTAGGAAGTGAGCAGTTCTTC. This encodes CASSLGSEQFF.

This sequence joins TRBV23-1 and TRBJ1-2, with D unresolved. TRBV23-1 is noted as an ORF with a role that remains uncertain. V was pared by 2 bases and J by 7 bases, with 14 bases between. The CDR3 runs to 14 residues. CDR3: CASSQPWEFSGYTF. The CDR3 DNA sequence: TGCGCCAGCAGTCAACCCTGGGAGTTTAGTGGCTACACCTTC.

This clone has only a few counts. The chain links TRBV7-9 to TRBJ1-4; D not certain. The germline CDR1 and CDR2 sequences are SEHNR and FQNEAQ (reference sequence). The CDR3 is 16 residues long. Trimming stripped 5 bases from V and 0 bases from J, with 13 bases between. This CDR3 is CASSPFIAATNEKLFF. The CDR3 DNA is TGTGCCAGCAGCCCCTTTATAGCCGCAACTAATGAAAAACTGTTTTTT.

CDR3 nucleotide sequence: TGCGCCAGCAGCTTGGCGGACTCAGCTAGCGGGGTCTACGAGCAGTACTTC. It yields the protein CASSLADSASGVYEQYF. The chain recombines TRBV5-1 with TRBJ2-7; 9 bases map to TRBD2. The V segment lost 0 bases and the J segment 3 bases; nucleotides outside the gene matches: 10. The CDR3 consists of 17 residues. Germline lookup yields CDR1 SGHRS and CDR2 YFSETQ. Full variable domain (missing parts from reference TRBV5-1 and TRBJ2-7): KAGVTQTPRYLIKTRGQQVTLSCSPISGHRSVSWYQQTPGQGLQFLFEYFSETQRNKGNFPGRFSGRQFSNSRSEMNVSTLELGDSALYLCASSLADSASGVYEQYFGPGTRLTVT.

This clone was recorded only once. The genes are TRBV7-2 and TRBJ2-7, with 11 nucleotides matching TRBD1. Trimming removed 5 bases from V and 6 bases from J; junction bases left unmatched: 6. Germline V lookup: CDR1 SGHTA, CDR2 FQGNSA. This CDR3 is built from 14 residues. Written as DNA, the CDR3 is TGTGCCAGCAGCGCCGGGACAGGGGGTTTCGAGCAGTACTTC. Translation: CASSAGTGGFEQYF.

This chain uses TRBV28 with TRBJ1-2; TRBD1 aligns across 7 bases. With 3 bases clipped from V and 5 bases from J, the junction kept 12 bases outside the gene matches. Germline assignment: CDR1 MDHEN and CDR2 SYDVKM. The CDR3 is 16 amino acids. The CDR3 sequence: CASSFRPGQALYGYTF. The CDR3 DNA reads as TGTGCCAGCAGTTTCCGGCCCGGACAGGCGCTATATGGCTACACCTTC.

The table lists this clone with a count of one. The chain has TRBV11-2 and TRBJ2-5; 11 nucleotides align to TRBD2. Per germline, CDR1 SGHAT and CDR2 FQNNGV. V was pared by 5 bases and J by 5 bases, with 10 bases of the junction left unmatched. The CDR3 sequence is 16 residues long. This chain's CDR3 is CASSPGTSGAGETQYF. CDR3 in DNA: TGTGCCAGCAGCCCCGGGACTAGCGGCGCAGGCGAGACCCAGTACTTC.